The 5 T cell receptor beta chains below come from one sample, sequenced in a study of control samples from healthy donors and cancer patients. Libraries were prepared by immunoSEQ multiplex PCR; TCRdb keeps only in-frame clonotypes and omits some of them. The table records 110,000 to 150,000 clones, roughly nine tenths of them present only once. Material: blood. The receptor source for this set is a woman aged 25-40 years in good health.

The chain combines TRBV28 with TRBJ2-3, with D possibly being TRBD2 (6 bases). Germline assignment: CDR1 MDHEN and CDR2 SYDVKM. V gave up 6 bases and J gave up 0 bases, with 7 bases separating them. The CDR3 runs 13 residues. DNA for the CDR3: TGTGCCAGCAGCGGGGGAAGCACAGATACGCAGTATTTT. It translates to CASSGGSTDTQYF. The whole variable domain, remainder taken from reference TRBV28 and TRBJ2-3, is DVKVTQSSRYLVKRTGEKVFLECVQDMDHENMFWYRQDPGLGLRLIYFSYDVKMKEKGDIPEGYSVSREKKERFSLILESASTNQTSMYLCASSGGSTDTQYFGPGTRLTVL.

This sequence joins TRBV18 and TRBJ1-1; unclear D gene. The V gene's germline CDR1 is KGHSH and CDR2 LQKENI. The CDR3 length is 13 residues. V lost 2 bases to trimming and J lost 0 bases, with 4 bases between them. This chain's CDR3 is CASSPNMNTEAFF. CDR3 nucleotides: TGTGCCAGCTCACCAAACATGAACACTGAAGCTTTCTTT.

This rearrangement joins TRBV30 to TRBJ2-4; no reliable D call. The germline gives CDR1 GTSNPN, CDR2 SVGIG (reference sequence). V was pared by 5 bases and J by 10 bases, with 9 bases between. The CDR3 spans 10 residues. This CDR3 is CAWALRIQYF. Written as DNA, the CDR3 is TGTGCCTGGGCCCTCCGAATTCAGTACTTC.

V is TRBV10-2 and J is TRBJ2-7; the D call may be TRBD1 or TRBD2 (5 bases each). This CDR3 region has 16 residues. V lost 5 bases and J 6 bases, leaving 23 bases between the germline ends. Germline V gene data show CDR1 as WSHSY and CDR2 as SAAADI. The chain's CDR3 is CASSFLTGTTEGEQYF. The CDR3 nucleotides read TGCGCCAGCAGTTTCCTCACCGGGACGACAGAAGGCGAGCAGTACTTC.

This chain links TRBV30 with TRBJ2-7; 9 bases map to TRBD2. J was trimmed by 3 bases and V by 2 bases; bases with no gene match: 5. Germline CDR1 is GTSNPN and CDR2 is SVGIG (reference sequence). This CDR3 contains 14 residues. CDR3 sequence (DNA): TGTGCCTGGAGTACGGGACTAGCTCTCTACGAGCAGTACTTC. Translation: CAWSTGLALYEQYF. The variable domain in full, with the rest retrieved from reference TRBV30 and TRBJ2-7, is SQTIHQWPATLVQPVGSPLSLECTVEGTSNPNLYWYRQAAGRGLQLLFYSVGIGQISSEVPQNLSASRPQDRQFILSSKKLLLSDSGFYLCAWSTGLALYEQYFGPGTRLTVT.